The text below deals with one TCR beta chain. This clonotype was recorded at least ten times. The clone's antigen remains unknown. Base qualities are missing; no much larger clone stands one base away. The library was prepared using 5' RACE. The reads were generated on a NextSeq 500. To allow correction of PCR and sequencing errors, the TCR library protocol tagged every TCR cDNA molecule with a unique molecular identifier. The paper's data handling went like this. TCR identification, UMI-based error correction and CDR3 extraction were performed with Decombinator tools. Expanded TCRs were defined as those above a frequency of 2 per 1,000, corresponding to the top 1% of the tumor frequency distribution. Each repertoire was subsampled 100 times to 5,000 TCRs, after which Renyi diversity was computed with the R vegan package. CDR3 similarity networks were constructed using string-kernel similarity of amino acid triplets, with links drawn between CDR3s whose pairwise similarity was above 0.82. The raw public reads went through TCRdb reprocessing: fastp at Q25, MiXCR clone calling, in-frame beta chains kept. A single entry per CDR3 protein holds the most common genes and DNA from its merged rows. The authors' filters were not applied to this entry. Across this sample there are 60,000 to 75,000 distinct CDR3 sequences, with under 7.5% seen only once. About 15% of the sample comes from the top ten.

The time point label corresponds to: sample taken at primary tumor resection. Samples were obtained from approximately 77 patients with early-stage, untreated non-small cell lung cancer from the lung TRACERx cohort. Without any cell sorting, TCR sequencing was performed on whole RNA extracted either from tumor and nontumor lung tissue or from cryopreserved PBMC samples. Patients were selected for TCR sequencing only if sufficient RNA was available from at least two tumor regions. Trimming leaves V shorter by 0 bases and J shorter by 9 bases, with the junction holding 8 bases beyond the gene matches. Reading the germline V gene (reference sequence) gives CDR1 DFQATT and CDR2 SNEGSKA. From the cysteine through the phenylalanine, the CDR3 covers 15 amino acids. Only the CDR3 region is kept as DNA, spanning 45 bases read in frame from base 1. This entry belongs to a study of spatial heterogeneity in lung cancer (dated by TCRdb to about 2019). Background on the whole study: Beta-chain transcripts were consistently detected in greater numbers than alpha-chain transcripts, which likely reflects a higher abundance of beta-chain transcripts. In the raw uncorrected reads, each unique combination of TCR and UMI appeared on average more than ten times. The study quantitatively compared TCR alpha and beta repertoires across multiple tumor regions, matched nontumor lung and blood in non-small cell lung cancer. Nonsynonymous mutation counts, determined by whole-exome sequencing of tumor tissue, were related to TCR repertoire features. At surgery, hundreds of tumor regions, around 65 matched nontumor lung samples and some 54 PBMC samples were TCR-sequenced for both alpha and beta chains. The paper as a whole reports these results and caveats: Ubiquitous expanded tumor TCRs showed up in blood more often at tumor resection than at routine follow-up. Confirming at a functional level the hypothesis that regional TCRs recognize regional mutations was considered to require additional single-cell paired TCR alpha and beta sequencing.

The specimen was PBMCs, collected at surgery. The source of this sequence is a female donor with early-stage non-small cell lung cancer. The chain employs TRBV20-1 and TRBJ2-1, with TRBD2 identical over 10 junction bases. This receptor carries the CDR3 CSARDQLAGLGEQFF. The DNA sequence is given as TGCAGTGCTAGAGATCAACTAGCGGGATTAGGTGAGCAGTTCTTC.